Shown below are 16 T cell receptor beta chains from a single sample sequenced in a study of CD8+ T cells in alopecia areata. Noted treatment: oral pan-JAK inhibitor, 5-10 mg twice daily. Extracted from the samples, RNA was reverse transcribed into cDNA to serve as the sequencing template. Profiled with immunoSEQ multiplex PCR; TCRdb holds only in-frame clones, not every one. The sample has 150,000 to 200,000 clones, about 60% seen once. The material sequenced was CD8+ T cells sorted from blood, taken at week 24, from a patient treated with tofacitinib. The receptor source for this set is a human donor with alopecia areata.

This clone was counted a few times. CDR3: CASSLANVLTF. Here the CDR3 DNA reads TGTGCCAGCAGCCTTGCCAACGTCCTGACTTTC. The chain combines TRBV11-2 with TRBJ2-6, with D unclear. The CDR3 spans 11 residues. V lost 5 bases, J lost 7 bases, and 3 bases lay in between. Germline CDR1 and CDR2: SGHAT and FQNNGV.

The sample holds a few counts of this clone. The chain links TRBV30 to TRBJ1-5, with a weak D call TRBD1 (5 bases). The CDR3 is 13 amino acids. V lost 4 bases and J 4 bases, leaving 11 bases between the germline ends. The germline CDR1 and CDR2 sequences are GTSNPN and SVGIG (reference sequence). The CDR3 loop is CAWTGGGNQPQHF. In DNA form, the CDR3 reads TGTGCCTGGACTGGGGGAGGGAATCAGCCCCAGCATTTT.

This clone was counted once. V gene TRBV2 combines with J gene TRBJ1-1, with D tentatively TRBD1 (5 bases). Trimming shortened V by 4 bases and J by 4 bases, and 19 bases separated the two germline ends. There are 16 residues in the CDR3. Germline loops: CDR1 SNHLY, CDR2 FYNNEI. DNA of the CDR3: TGTGCCAGCAGTGTGGTTCGGGTACAGGAGAGCACTGAAGCTTTCTTT. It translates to CASSVVRVQESTEAFF. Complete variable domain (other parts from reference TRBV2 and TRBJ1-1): EPEVTQTPSHQVTQMGQEVILRCVPISNHLYFYWYRQILGQKVEFLVSFYNNEISEKSEIFDDQFSVERPDGSNFTLKIRSTKLEDSAMYFCASSVVRVQESTEAFFGQGTRLTVV.

The CDR3 bases are TGTGCCAGCAGCTCACAGGGTTTGGAGTTCTTC. Residues: CASSSQGLEFF. The chain couples TRBV11-2 to TRBJ2-1; a weak D match, TRBD1 (6 bases). This CDR3 has 11 residues. V gave up 4 bases and J gave up 14 bases, with 12 bases separating them. Germline CDR1 and CDR2: SGHAT and FQNNGV.

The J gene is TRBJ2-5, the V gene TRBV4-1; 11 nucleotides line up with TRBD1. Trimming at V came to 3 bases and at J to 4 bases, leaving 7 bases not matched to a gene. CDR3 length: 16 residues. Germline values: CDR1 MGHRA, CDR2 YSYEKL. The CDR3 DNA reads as TGCGCCAGCAGCCAGGCGGACAGGGGGCAGGGAGAGACCCAGTACTTC. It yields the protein CASSQADRGQGETQYF.

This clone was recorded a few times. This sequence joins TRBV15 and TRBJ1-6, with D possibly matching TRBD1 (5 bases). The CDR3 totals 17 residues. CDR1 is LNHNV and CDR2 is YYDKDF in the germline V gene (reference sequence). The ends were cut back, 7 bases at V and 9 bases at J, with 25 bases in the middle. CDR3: CATTGGEKLPYPSPLHF. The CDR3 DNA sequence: TGTGCCACCACTGGGGGAGAGAAGCTCCCGTACCCTTCACCCCTCCACTTT.

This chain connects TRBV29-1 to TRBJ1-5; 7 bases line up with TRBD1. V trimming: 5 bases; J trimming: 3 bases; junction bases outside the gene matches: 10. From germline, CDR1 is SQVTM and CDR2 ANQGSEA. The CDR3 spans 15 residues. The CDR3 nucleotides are TGCAGCGTTTCCTATCCACAGGGGTCCAATCAGCCCCAGCATTTT. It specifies CSVSYPQGSNQPQHF.

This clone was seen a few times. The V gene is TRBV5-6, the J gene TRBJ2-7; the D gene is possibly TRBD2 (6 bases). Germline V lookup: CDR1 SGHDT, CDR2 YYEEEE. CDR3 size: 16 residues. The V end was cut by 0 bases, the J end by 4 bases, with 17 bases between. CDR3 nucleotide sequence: TGTGCCAGCAGCTTGGGGACTGCGGGGTACGCTTACGAGCAGTACTTC. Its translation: CASSLGTAGYAYEQYF. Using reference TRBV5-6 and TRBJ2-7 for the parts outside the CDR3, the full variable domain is DAGVTQSPTHLIKTRGQQVTLRCSPKSGHDTVSWYQQALGQGPQFIFQYYEEEERQRGNFPDRFSGHQFPNYSSELNVNALLLGDSALYLCASSLGTAGYAYEQYFGPGTRLTVT.

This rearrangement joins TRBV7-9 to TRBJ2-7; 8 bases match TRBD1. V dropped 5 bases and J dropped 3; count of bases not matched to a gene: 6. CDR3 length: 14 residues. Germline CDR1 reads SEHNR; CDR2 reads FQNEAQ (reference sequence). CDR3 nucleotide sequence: TGTGCCAGCAGCCTAACGACAGGGGACTACGAGCAGTACTTC. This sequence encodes CASSLTTGDYEQYF.

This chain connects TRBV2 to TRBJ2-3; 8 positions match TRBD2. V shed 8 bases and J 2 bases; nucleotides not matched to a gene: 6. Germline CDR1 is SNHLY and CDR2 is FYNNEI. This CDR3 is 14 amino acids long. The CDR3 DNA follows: TGTGCCAGCGTGGCGGGGGGATACACAGATACGCAGTATTTT. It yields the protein CASVAGGYTDTQYF.

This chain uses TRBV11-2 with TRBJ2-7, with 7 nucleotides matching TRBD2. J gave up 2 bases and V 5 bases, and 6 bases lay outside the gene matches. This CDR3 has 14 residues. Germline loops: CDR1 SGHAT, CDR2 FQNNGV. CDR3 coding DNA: TGTGCCAGCAGCCCAAAGCGGGGCCCCTACGAGCAGTACTTC. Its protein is CASSPKRGPYEQYF. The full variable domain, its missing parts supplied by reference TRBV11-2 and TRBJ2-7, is EAGVAQSPRYKIIEKRQSVAFWCNPISGHATLYWYQQILGQGPKLLIQFQNNGVVDDSQLPKDRFSAERLKGVDSTLKIQPAKLEDSAVYLCASSPKRGPYEQYFGPGTRLTVT.

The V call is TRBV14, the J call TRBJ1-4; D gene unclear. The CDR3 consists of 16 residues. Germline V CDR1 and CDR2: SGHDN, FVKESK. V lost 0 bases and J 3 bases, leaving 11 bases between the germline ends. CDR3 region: CASSQDGRRPNEKLFF. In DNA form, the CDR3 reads TGTGCCAGCAGCCAAGATGGGCGGCGGCCTAATGAAAAACTGTTTTTT. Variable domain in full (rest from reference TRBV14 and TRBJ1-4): EAGVTQFPSHSVIEKGQTVTLRCDPISGHDNLYWYRRVMGKEIKFLLHFVKESKQDESGMPNNRFLAERTGGTYSTLKVQPAELEDSGVYFCASSQDGRRPNEKLFFGSGTQLSVL.

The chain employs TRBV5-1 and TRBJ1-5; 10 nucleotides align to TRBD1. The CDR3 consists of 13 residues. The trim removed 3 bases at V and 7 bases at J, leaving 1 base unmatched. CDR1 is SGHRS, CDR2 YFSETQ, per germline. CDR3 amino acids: CASSWDRGQPQHF. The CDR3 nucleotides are TGCGCCAGCAGCTGGGACAGGGGACAGCCCCAGCATTTT.

In nucleotides, the CDR3 is TGCAGCGTTGAACACGCCGGGACAGGGGCTGATGAAAAACTGTTTTTT. Encoded protein: CSVEHAGTGADEKLFF. This chain uses TRBV29-1 with TRBJ1-4; TRBD1 matches 10 bases. This CDR3 region has 16 residues. Germline values: CDR1 SQVTM, CDR2 ANQGSEA. Losses at the gene ends were 2 bases for V and 6 bases for J; bases not matched to a gene: 9.

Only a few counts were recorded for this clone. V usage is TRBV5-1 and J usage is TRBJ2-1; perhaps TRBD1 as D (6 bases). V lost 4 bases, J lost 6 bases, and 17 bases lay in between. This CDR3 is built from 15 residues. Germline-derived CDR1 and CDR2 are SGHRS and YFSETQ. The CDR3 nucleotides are TGCGCCAGCAGCACCATAAAGGGACACCTCAATGAGCAGTTCTTC. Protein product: CASSTIKGHLNEQFF.

CDR3 loop: CSGTSGGSYNEQFF. CDR3 in DNA: TGCAGCGGAACTAGCGGGGGTTCCTACAATGAGCAGTTCTTC. The rearrangement uses TRBV29-1 and TRBJ2-1; 11 nucleotides match TRBD2. Per germline, CDR1 SQVTM and CDR2 ANQGSEA. This CDR3 region has 14 residues. Trimming removed 7 bases from V and 1 base from J; junction bases left unmatched: 3.